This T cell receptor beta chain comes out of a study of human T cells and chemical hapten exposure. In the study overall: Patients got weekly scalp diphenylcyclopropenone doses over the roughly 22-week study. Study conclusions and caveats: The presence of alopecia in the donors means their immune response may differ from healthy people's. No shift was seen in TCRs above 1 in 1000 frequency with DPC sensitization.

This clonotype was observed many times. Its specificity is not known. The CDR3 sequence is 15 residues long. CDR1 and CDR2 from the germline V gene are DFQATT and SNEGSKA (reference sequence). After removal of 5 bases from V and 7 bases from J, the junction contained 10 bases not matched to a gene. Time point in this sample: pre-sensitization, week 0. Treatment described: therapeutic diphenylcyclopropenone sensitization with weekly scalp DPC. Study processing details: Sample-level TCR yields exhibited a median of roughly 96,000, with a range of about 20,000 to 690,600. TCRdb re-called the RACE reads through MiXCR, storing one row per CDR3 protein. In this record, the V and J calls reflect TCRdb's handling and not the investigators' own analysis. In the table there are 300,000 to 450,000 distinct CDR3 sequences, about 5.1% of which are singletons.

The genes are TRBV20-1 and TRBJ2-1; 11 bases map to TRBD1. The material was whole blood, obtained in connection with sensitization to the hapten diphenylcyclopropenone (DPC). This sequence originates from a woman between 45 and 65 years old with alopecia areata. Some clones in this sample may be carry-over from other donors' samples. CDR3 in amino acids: CSASSGTGGVNEQFF. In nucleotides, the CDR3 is TGCAGTGCTTCCTCCGGGACAGGGGGTGTAAATGAGCAGTTCTTC.